What follows are 7 T cell receptor beta chains derived from one specimen sequenced in a study of T-cell reconstitution after alpha-beta-depleted transplantation in children. Preparing the TCRbeta library involved the use of unique molecular identifiers. TCRdb independently ran MiXCR on the PCR reads; one entry per CDR3 protein. Altogether hundreds of thousands of distinct CDR3 sequences are present, around 16% being singletons, with the ten largest covering 25% to 35%. Material: PBMCs, mostly from graft donor cells, obtained 360 days after TCRalphabeta/CD19-depleted stem cell transplant. These receptors all come from a boy younger than two who had a stem cell transplant for Wiskott-Aldrich syndrome, so the T cells may come from the graft donor.

The chain uses TRBV29-1 and TRBJ2-5, with TRBD2 matching over 9 bases. The CDR3 runs 12 residues. CDR1 is SQVTM and CDR2 is ANQGSEA in the germline V gene. In nucleotides, the CDR3 is TGCACCGCCGATAGCGGGGGCGCGACCCAGTACTTC. This translates into CTADSGGATQYF. Drawing the rest from reference TRBV29-1 and TRBJ2-5, the complete variable domain is SAVISQKPSRDICQRGTSLTIQCQVDSQVTMMFWYRQQPGQSLTLIATANQGSEATYESGFVIDKFPISRPNLTFSTLTVSNMSPEDSSIYLCTADSGGATQYFGPGTRLLVL.

This clonotype has more than one count but fewer than ten. V and J are TRBV15 and TRBJ2-7; 11 nucleotides match TRBD2. Germline lookup yields CDR1 LNHNV and CDR2 YYDKDF (reference sequence). The V gene end was trimmed by 3 bases and the J gene end by 0 bases; junction bases not matched to a gene: 7. This CDR3 has 17 amino acids. DNA for the CDR3: TGTGCCACCAGCAGGGAAAGACTAGCGGGGAGCTCCTACGAGCAGTACTTC. This translates into CATSRERLAGSSYEQYF.

This clonotype was counted a few times. The V gene is TRBV3-1, the J gene TRBJ2-2, with D perhaps matching TRBD2 (5 bases). Germline V gene sequence: CDR1 LGHDT, CDR2 YNNKEL (reference sequence). The length of the CDR3 is 14 residues. V was pared by 4 bases and J by 6 bases, with 12 bases between. The CDR3 DNA sequence: TGTGCCAGCAGCCGCATGGTCGGGGCCGGGGAGCTGTTTTTT. Residues: CASSRMVGAGELFF.

The V and J genes are TRBV20-1 and TRBJ2-7; the D is unclear. The V end was cut by 2 bases, the J end by 6 bases, with 11 bases between. Germline V gene sequence: CDR1 DFQATT, CDR2 SNEGSKA (reference sequence). This CDR3 comprises 12 residues. The DNA for the CDR3 is TGCAGTGCTAGACATTACACGGTCGAGCAGTACTTC. It specifies CSARHYTVEQYF.

V gene TRBV29-1 combines with J gene TRBJ2-7; D assignment may be TRBD1 or TRBD2 (5 bases each). The CDR3 length is 14 residues. The V end was cut by 6 bases, the J end by 1 base, with 16 bases between. CDR1 SQVTM and CDR2 ANQGSEA come from the germline V gene. The CDR3 is CSVCGQGGSYEQYF. CDR3 bases: TGCAGCGTATGCGGACAAGGAGGTTCCTACGAGCAGTACTTC.

This clonotype has a handful of counts. This chain joins TRBV4-2 and TRBJ2-1; D might be TRBD2 (5 bases). Germline V gene data show CDR1 as LGHNA and CDR2 as YNFKEQ. The CDR3 runs 14 residues. Trimming cost V 1 base and J 7 bases, with 11 bases left between them. The CDR3 nucleotides read TGTGCCAGCAGCCAAGTCGCTAGCTTGAATGAGCAGTTCTTC. It codes for CASSQVASLNEQFF.

V and J are TRBV7-2 and TRBJ2-3; no clear D gene. CDR1 and CDR2 (germline): SGHTA, FQGNSA. The V and J ends lost 2 bases and 2 bases respectively, with 11 bases between them. The CDR3 is made up of 15 amino acids. The DNA of the CDR3 is TGTGCCAGCAGCTTAAAAAGCGTAACCACAGATACGCAGTATTTT. This encodes CASSLKSVTTDTQYF.